The 9 T cell receptor beta chains below were found in one sample sequenced in a study of control samples from healthy donors and cancer patients. Generated by immunoSEQ multiplex PCR, the TCRdb table keeps only in-frame clones and is missing some. The data hold under 300,000 clones, with around 79% observed a single time. The source material was PBMCs. The receptors originated from a woman in her fifties or sixties with lung cancer.

The J gene is TRBJ1-1, the V gene TRBV19; D might be TRBD1 (5 bases). Germline-derived CDR1 and CDR2 are LNHDA and SQIVND (reference sequence). The CDR3 extends over 15 amino acids. The germline V and J ends were trimmed by 4 bases and 7 bases, with 19 bases remaining between them. DNA of the CDR3: TGTGCCAGTAGTAATGGGGCCGGGACCGCACTTGAAGCTTTCTTT. This sequence encodes CASSNGAGTALEAFF. Complete variable domain (other parts from reference TRBV19 and TRBJ1-1): DGGITQSPKYLFRKEGQNVTLSCEQNLNHDAMYWYRQDPGQGLRLIYYSQIVNDFQKGDIAEGYSVSREKKESFPLTVTSAQKNPTAFYLCASSNGAGTALEAFFGQGTRLTVV.

This sequence joins TRBV9 and TRBJ1-2, with D maybe TRBD1 (6 bases). The CDR3 spans 16 residues. The V gene lost 0 bases and the J gene lost 6 bases, with 18 bases spanning the gap. CDR1 SGDLS and CDR2 YYNGEE come from the germline V gene. The CDR3 DNA reads TGTGCCAGCAGCGTAGTAAGCGGGGGCTTCGGCGATGGCTACACCTTC. Translated: CASSVVSGGFGDGYTF.

In its sample, this clone was seen once. The chain uses TRBV11-2 and TRBJ2-1; the D is unclear. Trimming cost V 5 bases and J 0 bases, with 11 bases left between them. The CDR3 sequence is 15 residues long. The germline CDR1 and CDR2 sequences are SGHAT and FQNNGV. The CDR3 region is CASSSLASSYNEQFF. The CDR3, as DNA: TGTGCCAGCAGCAGCCTGGCCAGCTCCTACAATGAGCAGTTCTTC.

The J gene is TRBJ2-3, the V gene TRBV6-2 or TRBV6-3, with D possibly being TRBD1 (5 bases). In germline, CDR1 is MNHEY, CDR2 SVGEGT. CDR3 length: 16 residues. Trimming shortened V by 4 bases and J by 1 base, and 15 bases separated the two germline ends. The CDR3 is CASSLQDPLGTDTQYF. Here the CDR3 DNA reads TGTGCCAGCAGTTTACAGGACCCTCTGGGCACAGATACGCAGTATTTT.

V is TRBV10-1 and J is TRBJ1-1, with D unclear. The V end lost 6 bases, the J end lost 4 bases, and 12 bases lay between the germline ends. The CDR3 is 13 amino acids. Germline values: CDR1 WNHNN, CDR2 SYGVQD (reference sequence). The CDR3 sequence is CASSLGGPTEAFF. In DNA form, the CDR3 reads TGCGCCAGCAGCCTGGGAGGTCCCACTGAAGCTTTCTTT.

This rearrangement joins TRBV18 to TRBJ2-1, with 8 positions matching TRBD2. The CDR3 is 14 amino acids. Germline lookup yields CDR1 KGHSH and CDR2 LQKENI. Trimming at V came to 3 bases and at J to 5 bases, leaving 3 bases not matched to a gene. CDR3 sequence reads: CASSPTSGNNEQFF. DNA for the CDR3: TGTGCCAGCTCACCCACTAGCGGAAACAATGAGCAGTTCTTC.

The chain recombines TRBV5-5 with TRBJ1-6; D is uncertain. CDR1 and CDR2 from the germline V gene are SGHKS and YYEKEE (reference sequence). Trimming pared 3 bases from V and 11 bases from J, leaving 15 bases between. This CDR3 spans 14 amino acids. The CDR3 region is CASSSFGGEAPLHF. In DNA form, the CDR3 reads TGTGCCAGCAGCTCCTTCGGCGGAGAAGCACCCCTCCACTTT.

This clone was recorded a few times. The chain couples TRBV19 to TRBJ2-2; unclear D gene. The CDR3 is 12 amino acids. With 5 bases removed from V and 6 bases from J, the gap between germline ends came to 7 bases. CDR1 LNHDA and CDR2 SQIVND come from the germline V gene (reference sequence). The CDR3 DNA reads as TGTGCCAGTAGTCCCGACCCCGGGGAGCTGTTTTTT. This sequence encodes CASSPDPGELFF.

This clone has more than one count but fewer than ten. The rearrangement uses TRBV7-9 and TRBJ1-4, with 12 bases fitting TRBD1. The length of the CDR3 is 19 residues. Trimming took 5 bases from V and 6 from J; bases not matched to a gene: 16. CDR1 and CDR2 (germline): SEHNR, FQNEAQ (reference sequence). The CDR3 loop reads CASSPGQGAIRGRDEKLFF. As DNA, the CDR3 is TGTGCCAGCAGCCCGGGACAGGGGGCAATAAGAGGACGCGATGAAAAACTGTTTTTT.